These T cell receptor beta chains were read from a single sample in a study of early stage breast cancer tumors. The assay was immunoSEQ multiplex PCR, and TCRdb's table has in-frame clones only and misses some. Found here are tens of thousands of clones, around four fifths of them singletons; the top ten hold around 3.4%. The sequenced material came from blood. These receptor sequences come from a person in their 40s with breast cancer. Both conserved end residues are part of each CDR3. A D gene is named only where the DNA matches it firmly. Not every row has a clone size; where given, it reads once, few, many or a size class.

j_gene | abundance | d_gene | v_gene | CDR3nt | CDR3aa
TRBJ2-3 | - | - | TRBV19 | TGTGCCAGTAGTAATACAGGATCGAGCACAGATACGCAGTATTTT | CASSNTGSSTDTQYF
TRBJ1-1 | - | - | TRBV11-3 | TGTGCCAGCAGCTTAGACCAGGTGAACACTGAAGCTTTCTTT | CASSLDQVNTEAFF
TRBJ2-1 | - | - | TRBV6-5 | TGTGCCAGCAGTTACCAAATGGTAGGGTGGGATGAAGAGGAGTTCTTC | CASSYQMVGWDEEEFF
TRBJ2-5 | - | - | TRBV19 | TGTGCCAGTAGTGCCTCAGAGGCGGAGACCCAGTACTTC | CASSASEAETQYF
TRBJ2-7 | few | - | TRBV10-3 | TGTGCCACCACTGATGGACAAAACTACGAGCAGTACTTC | CATTDGQNYEQYF
TRBJ1-2 | - | - | TRBV10-2 | TGCGCCAGCAGTGAATTGGAGTTTAGTGGCTACACCTTC | CASSELEFSGYTF
TRBJ2-1 | - | TRBD2 | TRBV9 | TGTGCCAGCAGTCAGACTAGCGGGAGGGTACCTGAGCAGTTCTTC | CASSQTSGRVPEQFF
TRBJ2-2 | - | - | TRBV5-1 | TGCGCCAGCATGGCGGGGAGCACCGGGGAGCTGTTTTTT | CASMAGSTGELFF
TRBJ2-1 | - | - | TRBV9 | TGTGCCAGCAGCGTAGCTATGGGGTTTGAGCAGTTCTTC | CASSVAMGFEQFF
TRBJ1-2 | - | - | TRBV6-5 | TGTGCCAGCAGTTACGGGCAAGCTAACTATGGCTACACCTTC | CASSYGQANYGYTF
TRBJ2-2 | - | - | TRBV7-7 | TGTGCTAGCAGCATTAGCGAGAACACCGGGGAGCTGTTTTTT | CASSISENTGELFF
TRBJ2-1 | - | TRBD2 | TRBV7-9 | TGTGCCAGCAGCCCCACTAGCGGGAGGCGTAATGAGCAGTTCTTC | CASSPTSGRRNEQFF
TRBJ2-2 | - | - | TRBV30 | TGTGCCTGGAAGTGGGAATGGGGCACCGGGGAGCTGTTTTTT | CAWKWEWGTGELFF
TRBJ2-7 | - | TRBD1 | TRBV12-5 | TGTGCTAGTGGTTTGGTAACAGGGGCGTCCTACGAGCAGTACTTC | CASGLVTGASYEQYF
TRBJ2-1 | - | - | TRBV5-1 | TGCGCCAGCAGCTTAGGCTCCTACAATGAGCAGTTCTTC | CASSLGSYNEQFF
TRBJ2-2 | few | - | TRBV15 | TGTGCCACCAGCAGACGAACGGGGGTCGGCGTCACCGGGGAGCTGTTTTTT | CATSRRTGVGVTGELFF
TRBJ1-1 | - | - | TRBV6-1 | TGTGCCAGCAGTGTACCCACGATGAACACTGAAGCTTTCTTT | CASSVPTMNTEAFF
TRBJ1-4 | - | - | TRBV9 | TGTGCCAGCAGCCTCCATCCGGAGGAAAAACTGTTTTTT | CASSLHPEEKLFF
TRBJ2-1 | once | TRBD2 | TRBV5-1 | TGCGCCAGCAAGGGACCGGGAGAGAGTGGGCGGGAGAGAACCTACAATGAGCAGTTCTTC | CASKGPGESGRERTYNEQFF
TRBJ2-7 | - | - | TRBV29-1 | TGCAGCGTAGGGGACGGCTACGAGCAGTACTTC | CSVGDGYEQYF
TRBJ2-1 | - | TRBD2 | TRBV18 | TGTGCCAGCTCACCCCTAGCGGGAGAGCCGACGTTCTTC | CASSPLAGEPTFF
TRBJ2-1 | - | - | TRBV13 | TGTGCCAGCAGCTTAAGTGGAGGGAGCTCCTACAATGAGCAGTTCTTC | CASSLSGGSSYNEQFF
TRBJ2-1 | - | - | TRBV18 | TGTGCCAGCTCACCCACGACAGATTACAATGAGCAGTTCTTC | CASSPTTDYNEQFF
TRBJ1-1 | - | - | TRBV6-5 | TGTGCCAGCAGTTACGACAGTATGAACACTGAAGCTTTCTTT | CASSYDSMNTEAFF
TRBJ2-2 | - | TRBD2 | TRBV4-2 | TGTGCCAGCAGCCCGCGGGAGACCGGGGAGCTGTTTTTT | CASSPRETGELFF
TRBJ2-3 | - | - | TRBV28 | TGTGCCAGCAGGACGAGCACAGATACGCAGTATTTT | CASRTSTDTQYF
TRBJ1-3 | - | - | TRBV9 | TGTGCCAGCAGCGGGGGACAAAACTCTGGAAACACCATATATTTT | CASSGGQNSGNTIYF
TRBJ2-7 | - | - | TRBV10-3 | TGTGCCATCAGTGGGGGGGTGCCCCAGGGCTACGAGCAGTACTTC | CAISGGVPQGYEQYF
TRBJ2-3 | - | TRBD2 | TRBV11-2 | TGTGCCAGCAGCTTTGAGGGACTAGCAGCCAGCACAGATACGCAGTATTTT | CASSFEGLAASTDTQYF
TRBJ2-3 | - | - | TRBV11-2 | TGTGCCAGCAGCCTGGTAGGGGATACGCAGTATTTT | CASSLVGDTQYF
TRBJ1-2 | - | - | TRBV2 | TGTGCCAGCAGTTTCAATCCGGGTCCAGGAACCCTCTATGGCTACACCTTC | CASSFNPGPGTLYGYTF
TRBJ2-1 | - | TRBD2 | TRBV7-9 | TGTGCCAGCAAATTAGCGGGAGTGACCAATGAGCAGTTCTTC | CASKLAGVTNEQFF
TRBJ1-4 | once | - | TRBV6-6 | TGTGCCAGCAGTTCCTCCGACCTTGCAACTAATGAAAAACTGTTTTTT | CASSSSDLATNEKLFF
TRBJ2-6 | - | - | TRBV5-4 | TGTGCCAGCAGCTCGCGCTCTGGGGCCAACGTCCTGACTTTC | CASSSRSGANVLTF
TRBJ2-1 | - | TRBD2 | TRBV5-1 | TGCGCCAGCAGCCTTCGGTTCCTAGCGGACAATGAGCAGTTCTTC | CASSLRFLADNEQFF
TRBJ2-3 | - | - | TRBV19 | TGTGCCAGTAGTATAGAGGGTCCCGCTTCAGATACGCAGTATTTT | CASSIEGPASDTQYF
TRBJ2-2 | - | - | TRBV29-1 | TGCAGCGTTGAATCGAGTGGGGGCTTTACCGGGGAGCTGTTTTTT | CSVESSGGFTGELFF
TRBJ2-7 | - | TRBD2 | TRBV19 | TGTGCCCCAAAGGGAGGGAGAACCTACGAGCAGTACTTC | CAPKGGRTYEQYF
TRBJ1-3 | - | - | TRBV6-6 | TGTGCCAGCAATCCGGAGCCCTCTGGAAACACCATATATTTT | CASNPEPSGNTIYF
TRBJ2-7 | few | TRBD1 | TRBV5-4 | TGTGCCAGCAGTTCCGGGACAGGGGGCGGGGTACGCGAGCAGTACTTC | CASSSGTGGGVREQYF
TRBJ1-4 | few | - | TRBV29-1 | TGCGCGGCTGGGGGATTTGAGGAAAAACTGTTTTTT | CAAGGFEEKLFF
TRBJ2-7 | - | - | TRBV27 | TGTGCCAGCAGTCTACAGGGGGGGTTTGACGAGCAGTACTTC | CASSLQGGFDEQYF